The clone carrying this T cell receptor (beta chain) appeared a few times. Its antigen is currently unknown. The junction departs from the called germline gene at one end, perhaps through a read error. This record belongs to a study of identical twins. Regarding the study as a whole: Abundant beta clonotypes from cord blood bore fewer insertions; memory repertoires lacked this pattern.

Each CDR3 protein is one row after TCRdb ran MiXCR on the 5' RACE reads. The sample consists of a few hundred thousand distinct CDR3 sequences, over 9.5% of them appearing once. Sequences were obtained from memory T cells sorted from blood. This receptor was obtained from a man in his fifties in good health.

For the CDR3, the DNA is TGTGCCAGCCACTTGGGGCGGGGATACTACACTGAGCAGTTCTTC. It codes for CASHLGRGYYTEQFF. The chain employs TRBV28 and TRBJ2-1, with D perhaps TRBD2 (6 bases). CDR3 length equals 15 residues. In germline, CDR1 is MDHEN, CDR2 SYDVKM.